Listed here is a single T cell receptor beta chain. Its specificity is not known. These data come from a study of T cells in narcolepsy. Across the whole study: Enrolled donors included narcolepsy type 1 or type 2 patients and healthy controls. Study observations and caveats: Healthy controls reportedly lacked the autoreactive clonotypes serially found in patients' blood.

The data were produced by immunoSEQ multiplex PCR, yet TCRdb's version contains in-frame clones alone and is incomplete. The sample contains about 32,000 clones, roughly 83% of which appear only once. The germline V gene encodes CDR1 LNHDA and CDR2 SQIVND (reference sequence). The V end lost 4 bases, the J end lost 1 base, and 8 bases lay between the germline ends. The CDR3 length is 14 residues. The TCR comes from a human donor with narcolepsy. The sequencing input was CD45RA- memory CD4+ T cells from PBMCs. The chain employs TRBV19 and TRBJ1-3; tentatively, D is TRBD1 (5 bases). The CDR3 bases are TGTGCCAGTAGTAAACAGGAATCTGGAAACACCATATATTTT. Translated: CASSKQESGNTIYF.